The clone carrying this TCR beta chain is a singleton in its sample. Its antigen is unknown. CD45RO-negative cells were positively selected for CCR7, leaving out terminally differentiated effector memory CD45RA+ cells. At a deep level, the assay was run. Per the study methods: ImmunoSEQ supplied junction-only sequences lacking quality scores, so filtering was different. Using immunoSEQ multiplex PCR, the repertoire was profiled, and TCRdb retains in-frame clones only, with some absent. V and J calls and clone size follow that table, whereas D and trimming were derived from the DNA. Of 560,000 or so clones in the sample, roughly 95% were seen once. The data derive from a study of shared clonotypes between healthy human individuals. Across the whole study: A donor's plate count was three for CD4 naive and three for CD4 memory; CD8 naive had two and CD8 memory one.

Study observations and caveats: Generally, estimated richness proved larger in naive subsets than it did in memory subsets.

This clonotype was obtained from a woman aged 25 to 45 in good health. The sequencing input was naive CD8+ T cells sorted from blood.

CDR3 sequence reads: CASSLAGEQPQHF. CDR3 nucleotides: TGTGCCAGCAGCTTGGCTGGGGAGCAGCCCCAGCATTTT. The chain has TRBV5-6 and TRBJ1-5; D unresolved. Trimming removed 0 bases at V and 7 bases at J, with 8 bases between. Germline V gives CDR1 SGHDT, CDR2 YYEEEE. The CDR3 has 13 amino acids.